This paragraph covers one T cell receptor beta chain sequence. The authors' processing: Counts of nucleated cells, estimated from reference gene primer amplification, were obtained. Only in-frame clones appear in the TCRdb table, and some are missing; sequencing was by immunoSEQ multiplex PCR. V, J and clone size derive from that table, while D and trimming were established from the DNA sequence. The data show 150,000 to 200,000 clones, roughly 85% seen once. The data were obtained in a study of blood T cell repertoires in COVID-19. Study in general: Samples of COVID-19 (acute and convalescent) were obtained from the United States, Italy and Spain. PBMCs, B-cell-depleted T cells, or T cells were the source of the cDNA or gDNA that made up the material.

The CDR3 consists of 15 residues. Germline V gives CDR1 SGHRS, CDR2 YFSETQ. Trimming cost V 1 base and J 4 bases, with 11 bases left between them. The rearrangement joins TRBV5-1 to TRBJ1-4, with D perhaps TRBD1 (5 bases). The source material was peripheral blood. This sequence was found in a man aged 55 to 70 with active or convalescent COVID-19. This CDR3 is CASSLFRGGNEKLFF. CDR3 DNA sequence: TGCGCCAGCAGCTTGTTCCGCGGGGGTAATGAAAAACTGTTTTTT.